This TCR beta chain was found in a study of blood T cell repertoires in COVID-19. Background on the study: Spain, Italy and the United States supplied samples that represented acute and convalescent COVID-19. Sources were T cells, B-cell-depleted T cells, or PBMCs; the material itself was cDNA or gDNA.

The CDR3 contains 13 residues. Germline V lookup: CDR1 SGHAT, CDR2 FQNNGV. Trimming cost V 1 base and J 7 bases, with 11 bases left between them. Only in-frame clones appear in the TCRdb table, and some are missing; sequencing was by immunoSEQ multiplex PCR. Of around 70,000 clones in the sample, about 88% were seen once. The chain links TRBV11-2 to TRBJ2-7; no clear D gene. The clonotype originates from a man aged 45-60 years with acute or convalescent COVID-19. The sequencing sample was made of peripheral blood. The CDR3, as DNA: TGTGCCAGCAGCTTAGGGGCAGCTTGGGAGCAGTACTTC. Its protein is CASSLGAAWEQYF.